The 12 T cell receptor beta chains reported below all come from one sample, sequenced in a study of T cells in Graves' hyperthyroidism and ophthalmopathy. Amplification of TCR beta CDR3 regions was performed using RNA transcripts as template. The study used the HTBI primer set for a first-round RT-PCR of the TCR CDR3. TCRdb independently ran MiXCR on the multiplex PCR reads; one entry per CDR3 protein. This sample has approximately 590,000 distinct CDR3 sequences; about 15% occur once, and the top ten carry roughly 6.6%. Specimen: blood. Every receptor here comes from a woman in her 30s with Graves' hyperthyroidism.

This clonotype was seen a handful of times. The J gene is TRBJ2-2, the V gene TRBV6-1; D is ambiguous. The CDR3 covers 12 residues. The V gene's germline CDR1 is MNHNS and CDR2 SASEGT. Trimming took 8 bases from V and 2 from J, leaving 6 bases between them. CDR3 residues: CASDRNTGELFF. CDR3 bases: TGTGCCAGCGACCGCAACACCGGGGAGCTGTTTTTT.

The chain joins TRBV20-1 to TRBJ1-5; weak D call: TRBD1 (5 bases). V was cut by 6 bases and J by 3 bases, with 9 bases left in between. Per the germline V gene, CDR1 is DFQATT and CDR2 is SNEGSKA (reference sequence). The CDR3 has 12 amino acids. The CDR3 spells CSARQNNQPQHF. The CDR3 nucleotides are TGCAGTGCCCGACAGAACAATCAGCCCCAGCATTTT.

Ten or more counts support this clonotype. The genes are TRBV6-1 and TRBJ2-1, with 7 bases lining up with TRBD1. The germline V gene encodes CDR1 MNHNS and CDR2 SASEGT. The CDR3 loop spans 18 amino acids. Unmatched junction bases numbered 21, after V lost 5 bases and J lost 8 bases. The CDR3 DNA is TGTGCCAGCAGTAAATCCATAATAACAGGGGATAAGTGGGATGAGCAGTTCTTC. As protein: CASSKSIITGDKWDEQFF.

This clonotype occurred many times. This chain links TRBV7-2 with TRBJ2-5, with D tentatively TRBD2 (5 bases). From germline, CDR1 is SGHTA and CDR2 FQGNSA. This CDR3 has 14 amino acids. V was shortened by 4 bases and J by 5 bases, with 14 bases between the two germline ends. This CDR3 reads CASSYRDRGETQYF. The CDR3 DNA sequence: TGTGCCAGCAGCTACCGGGATCGTGGGGAGACCCAGTACTTC.

There are many counts of this clonotype. This chain uses TRBV12-3 or TRBV12-4 with TRBJ2-2; 12 nucleotides line up with TRBD2. With V trimmed by 3 bases and J by 4 bases, 6 bases remained unmatched. This CDR3 is built from 17 residues. DNA for the CDR3: TGTGCCAGCAGTTTCATTCTAGCGGGAGGGCTCACCGGGGAGCTGTTTTTT. Its translation is CASSFILAGGLTGELFF.

This clonotype occurred a few times. The gene calls are TRBV5-4 and TRBJ1-1, with D uncertain. Per the germline V gene, CDR1 is SGHNT and CDR2 is YYREEE (reference sequence). Between the trimmed V and J ends, which lost 2 bases and 6 bases, there was a span of 11 bases. The CDR3 is 13 amino acids. The CDR3 here is CASSLEGISEAFF. The CDR3 DNA follows: TGTGCCAGCAGCTTAGAGGGAATCTCTGAAGCTTTCTTT.

Ten or more counts support this clonotype. The chain combines TRBV3-1 with TRBJ1-2; D is uncertain. Trimming pared 2 bases from V and 1 base from J, leaving 11 bases between. The CDR3 contains 15 residues. Germline loops: CDR1 LGHDT, CDR2 YNNKEL (reference sequence). The CDR3 DNA sequence: TGTGCCAGCAGCCAAAAGGAGGGCCTTAACTATGGCTACACCTTC. Amino acid sequence: CASSQKEGLNYGYTF.

This clonotype was detected ten times or more. The genes are TRBV18 and TRBJ1-2; D is possibly TRBD1 (5 bases). CDR1 and CDR2 from the germline V gene are KGHSH and LQKENI. The length of the CDR3 is 12 residues. With 3 bases removed from V and 7 bases from J, the gap between germline ends came to 9 bases. The CDR3 coding sequence is TGTGCCAGCTCACCTTACGGGGGTGGCTACACCTTC. This gives the protein CASSPYGGGYTF.

The sample holds many counts of this clonotype. The V gene is TRBV11-2, the J gene TRBJ2-3, with D hard to call. CDR1 SGHAT and CDR2 FQNNGV come from the germline V gene. This CDR3 is 11 amino acids long. The V and J ends lost 3 bases and 8 bases respectively, with 6 bases between them. CDR3 sequence (DNA): TGTGCCAGCAGCTTGATAAGTACGCAGTATTTT. Translating gives CASSLISTQYF.

The table lists this clonotype with a few counts. The genes are TRBV7-9 and TRBJ1-5; D is uncertain. The germline CDR1 and CDR2 sequences are SEHNR and FQNEAQ (reference sequence). The CDR3 sequence is 12 residues long. Trimming pared 3 bases from V and 5 bases from J, leaving 5 bases between. The CDR3 nucleotides read TGTGCCAGCAGCTTTGTCTATCAGCCCCAGCATTTT. This encodes CASSFVYQPQHF.

CDR3 nucleotide sequence: TGCGCCAGCAGCCAAGGAGAGGGGTTCTCAACTAATGAAAAACTGTTTTTT. Protein sequence: CASSQGEGFSTNEKLFF. The chain has TRBV5-1 and TRBJ1-4, with a weak D call TRBD1 (5 bases). CDR3 length: 17 residues. Germline V lookup: CDR1 SGHRS, CDR2 YFSETQ. The V end was cut by 4 bases, the J end by 0 bases, with 16 bases between.

This clonotype showed up just a few times. The rearrangement joins TRBV5-8 to TRBJ1-2, with D possibly being TRBD1 (6 bases). Trimming left V 4 bases short and J 4 bases short, with 14 bases between. CDR3 length equals 14 residues. Per germline, CDR1 SGHTS and CDR2 YDEGEE. CDR3 amino acids: CASSPRGGVYGYTF. In DNA form, the CDR3 reads TGTGCCAGCAGCCCACGTGGGGGCGTCTATGGCTACACCTTC.